Listed below are T cell receptor beta chains from one sample, sequenced in a study of blood T cell repertoires in COVID-19. Some clones are missing from TCRdb's copy, which holds only in-frame ones; the method was immunoSEQ multiplex PCR. The sample carries roughly 50,000 clones, around 90% recorded once. The sample comprised peripheral blood. All receptors come from a man aged 50-59 years with acute or convalescent COVID-19. CDR3s include the opening cysteine and the closing phenylalanine or tryptophan. D genes are given only for firm matches. Clone size appears in some rows only: once, few, many, or a class for an expanded clone.

d_gene | j_gene | v_gene | abundance | len | CDR3nt | CDR3aa
TRBD1 | TRBJ1-2 | TRBV6-2/TRBV6-3 | . | 14 | TGTGCCAGCAGTCGGACAGGTCAGGGGTATGGCTACACCTTC | CASSRTGQGYGYTF
. | TRBJ2-1 | TRBV6-1 | few | 18 | TGTGCCAGCAGTGAAGCGGGACTGCGCGGACTCAGGGGGAATGAGCAGTTCTTC | CASSEAGLRGLRGNEQFF
TRBD1 | TRBJ2-7 | TRBV2 | . | 14 | TGTGCCAGCAGTCCGTGGGACAGGGACTACGAGCAGTACTTC | CASSPWDRDYEQYF
. | TRBJ1-6 | TRBV14 | . | 13 | TGTGCCAGCAGCCTCCGTGGCCGTTCACCCCTCCACTTT | CASSLRGRSPLHF
TRBD1 | TRBJ2-3 | TRBV29-1 | . | 14 | TGCAGCGTTGAAGCACCCCCAGGGGGAGATACGCAGTATTTT | CSVEAPPGGDTQYF
. | TRBJ1-2 | TRBV5-6 | . | 13 | TGTGCCAGCAGCGCAGGGTGGGACTATGGCTACACCTTC | CASSAGWDYGYTF
. | TRBJ1-1 | TRBV18 | . | 14 | TGTGCCAGCTCACCACGGCAGGGTCAGACTGAAGCTTTCTTT | CASSPRQGQTEAFF
. | TRBJ1-4 | TRBV7-9 | . | 13 | TGTGCCAGCAGCCCATGGACAGTCGGCGAACTGTTTTTT | CASSPWTVGELFF
TRBD1 | TRBJ2-1 | TRBV19 | . | 18 | TGTGCCAGTAGTGCTACCTATGGGACAGGGGGCGTAGGCAATGAGCAGTTCTTC | CASSATYGTGGVGNEQFF
TRBD2 | TRBJ2-3 | TRBV5-1 | . | 16 | TGCGCCAGCAGCTCGACTAGCGGGGGAGTATTAGATACGCAGTATTTT | CASSSTSGGVLDTQYF
. | TRBJ2-1 | TRBV10-3 | . | 16 | TGTGCCATCAGTGAGGGGGGTACCGGGGGCTACAATGAGCAGTTCTTC | CAISEGGTGGYNEQFF